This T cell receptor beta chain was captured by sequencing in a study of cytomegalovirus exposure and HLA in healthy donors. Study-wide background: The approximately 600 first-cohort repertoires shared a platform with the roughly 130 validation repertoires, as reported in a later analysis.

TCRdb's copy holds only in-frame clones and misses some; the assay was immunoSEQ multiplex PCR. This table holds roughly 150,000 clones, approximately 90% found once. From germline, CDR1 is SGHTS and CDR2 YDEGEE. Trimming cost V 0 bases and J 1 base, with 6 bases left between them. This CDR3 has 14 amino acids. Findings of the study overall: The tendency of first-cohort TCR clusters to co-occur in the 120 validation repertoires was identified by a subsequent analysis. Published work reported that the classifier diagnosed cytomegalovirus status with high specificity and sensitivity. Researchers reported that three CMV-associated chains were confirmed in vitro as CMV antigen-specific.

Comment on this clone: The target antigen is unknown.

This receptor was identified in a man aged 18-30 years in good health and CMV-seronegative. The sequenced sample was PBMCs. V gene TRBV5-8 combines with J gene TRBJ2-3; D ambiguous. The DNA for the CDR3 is TGTGCCAGCAGCTTGGACTTCCGCACAGATACGCAGTATTTT. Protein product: CASSLDFRTDTQYF.